This TCR beta chain emerged from a study of identical twins. Whole-study results and caveats: Cross-sectional statistics, not tracking of the same donors, supported the conclusions. Zero-insertion results could be subject to partial confounding by invariant MAIT and iNKT cells. Out-of-frame beta chain sequences displayed weaker excess sharing between twins.

TCRdb used MiXCR to reprocess the 5' RACE reads, holding one entry per CDR3 protein. The sample lists roughly 720,000 distinct CDR3 sequences; over 15% were seen once. V trimming: 6 bases; J trimming: 6 bases; junction bases outside the gene matches: 9. Germline V CDR1 and CDR2: DFQATT, SNEGSKA (reference sequence). The CDR3 extends over 13 amino acids. For this clonotype: The antigen is undetermined.

In addition, the sample was reused for a study of T cells expressing NK-cell markers. As that study records: The dominant NKG2C+ clonotypes represented about 1.0-7.5% of CD8+ T cells in six or seven donors.

The sequence was obtained from a woman younger than 35 in good health. Input material: PBMCs. The chain is built from TRBV20-1 and TRBJ2-3, with 7 positions matching TRBD2. The CDR3 is CSAPGLGVDTQYF. The CDR3 DNA reads TGCAGTGCCCCAGGACTAGGCGTGGATACGCAGTATTTT.